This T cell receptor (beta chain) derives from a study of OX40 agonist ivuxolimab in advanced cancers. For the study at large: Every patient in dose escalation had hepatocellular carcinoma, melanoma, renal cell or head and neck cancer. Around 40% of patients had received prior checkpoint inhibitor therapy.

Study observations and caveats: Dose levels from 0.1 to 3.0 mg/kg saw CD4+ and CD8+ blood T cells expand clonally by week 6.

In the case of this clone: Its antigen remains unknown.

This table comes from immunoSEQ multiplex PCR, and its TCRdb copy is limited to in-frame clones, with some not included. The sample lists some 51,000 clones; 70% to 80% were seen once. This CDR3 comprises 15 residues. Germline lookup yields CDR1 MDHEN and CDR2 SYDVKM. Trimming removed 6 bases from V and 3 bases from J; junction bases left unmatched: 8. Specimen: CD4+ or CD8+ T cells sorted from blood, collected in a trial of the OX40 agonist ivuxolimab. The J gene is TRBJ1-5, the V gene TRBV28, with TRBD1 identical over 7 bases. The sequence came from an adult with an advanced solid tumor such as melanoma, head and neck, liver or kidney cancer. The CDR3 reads CASRNTGVLNQPQHF. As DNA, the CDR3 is TGTGCCAGCAGAAACACAGGGGTCCTCAATCAGCCCCAGCATTTT.